Given below is one TCR beta chain in context. These data are taken from a study of blood T cell repertoires in COVID-19. For the study at large: T cells, B-cell-depleted T cells, or PBMCs supplied cDNA or gDNA.

How the authors handled the data: Using reference gene primer amplification, nucleated cell counts were estimated. Clones were read by immunoSEQ multiplex PCR, and TCRdb kept only the in-frame ones, dropping some. That table furnishes V, J and clone size, whereas the DNA furnished D and trimming. The sample carries under 200,000 clones, about 87% recorded once. From germline, CDR1 is KGHSH and CDR2 LQKENI. The V gene lost 0 bases and the J gene lost 7 bases, with 6 bases spanning the gap. This CDR3 comprises 13 residues. The chain employs TRBV18 and TRBJ1-4, with D unclear. This TCR came from a man between 18 and 35 years old with active or convalescent COVID-19. The sample consisted of peripheral blood. CDR3 loop: CASSPPGSEKLFF. The CDR3 DNA follows: TGTGCCAGCTCACCACCGGGGAGTGAAAAACTGTTTTTT.